The 22 T cell receptor beta chains reported below all come from one sample, sequenced in a study of T cell responses to AZD1222 COVID-19 vaccine. Sequencing used immunoSEQ multiplex PCR; TCRdb keeps in-frame clones, though not all of them. The sample includes about 120,000 clones, approximately 85% seen only once; the top ten take roughly 9%. The sample here was peripheral blood, taken on day 0 of AZD1222 vaccination. The origin of the receptors is an adult in good health.

This sequence joins TRBV27 and TRBJ2-3; D is unresolved. CDR3 length: 15 amino acids. Germline CDR1 MNHEY, CDR2 SMNVEV (reference sequence). Trimming stripped 3 bases from V and 2 bases from J, with 12 bases between. CDR3 in amino acids: CASSFWATSTDTQYF. As DNA, the CDR3 is TGTGCCAGCAGTTTCTGGGCTACCTCCACAGATACGCAGTATTTT.

J is TRBJ2-1 and V is TRBV21-1. TRBV21-1 is given as a pseudogene. This CDR3 spans 14 amino acids. CDR3 DNA: TGTGCCAGCGCCGGACGGGTCTCCTACAATGAGCAGTTCTTC. The encoded protein is CASAGRVSYNEQFF.

The chain combines TRBV5-3 with TRBJ2-7; the D gene is possibly TRBD2 (6 bases). TRBV5-3 carries the ORF label, with uncertain function. This CDR3 has 16 residues. The V and J ends lost 0 bases and 3 bases respectively, with 16 bases between them. The CDR3 is CARSLAGDSTYYEQYF. In DNA form, the CDR3 reads TGTGCCAGAAGCTTGGCCGGGGACTCGACTTACTACGAGCAGTACTTC.

The chain is built from TRBV19 and TRBJ1-5; TRBD1 matches 10 bases. The CDR3 sequence is 14 residues long. J was trimmed by 5 bases and V by 8 bases; bases with no gene match: 6. From germline, CDR1 is LNHDA and CDR2 SQIVND (reference sequence). The CDR3 is CASRDRGGHQPQHF. Written as DNA, the CDR3 is TGTGCCAGTCGGGACAGGGGAGGTCATCAGCCCCAGCATTTT.

This chain links TRBV28 with TRBJ2-7; TRBD1 matches 8 bases. V was pared by 10 bases and J by 2 bases, with 10 bases of the junction left unmatched. CDR1 and CDR2 (germline): MDHEN, SYDVKM. The CDR3 has 14 residues. CDR3 loop: CATQQGGTTYEQYF. In DNA, the CDR3 is TGTGCCACTCAACAGGGGGGCACAACCTACGAGCAGTACTTC.

The J gene is TRBJ2-7, the V gene TRBV11-2; either TRBD1 or TRBD2 may fit D (5 bases each). This CDR3 comprises 15 residues. V gave up 6 bases and J gave up 4 bases, with 19 bases separating them. Germline CDR1 is SGHAT and CDR2 is FQNNGV. This CDR3 reads CASRPRDPRHYEQYF. The CDR3 DNA reads TGTGCCAGCAGACCCCGGGACCCTCGTCATTACGAGCAGTACTTC.

The rearrangement links TRBV9 to TRBJ1-6, with unresolved D. CDR1 and CDR2 from the germline V gene are SGDLS and YYNGEE. Trimming removed 0 bases from V and 6 bases from J, with 7 bases in between. This CDR3 region has 14 residues. This CDR3 reads CASSVASSNSPLHF. CDR3 DNA sequence: TGTGCCAGCAGCGTAGCCAGCAGTAATTCACCCCTCCACTTT.

This clone turned up a few times. V is TRBV4-3 and J is TRBJ2-7, with unresolved D. The V gene's germline CDR1 is LGHNA and CDR2 YSLEER. This CDR3 region has 14 residues. V lost 2 bases, J lost 4 bases, and 12 bases lay in between. The CDR3 region has the DNA TGCGCCAGCAGCCAACTGCGAGGTTCTTACGAGCAGTACTTC. It translates to CASSQLRGSYEQYF.

On this clone: At one of its ends the junction is not consistent with the germline gene, which may arise from a read error. This chain connects TRBV15 to TRBJ2-7; D assignment may be TRBD1 or TRBD2 (5 bases each). The germline CDR1 and CDR2 sequences are LNHNV and YYDKDF (reference sequence). The CDR3 covers 15 residues. Here the CDR3 reads CATSRESGLSYEQYF. DNA of the CDR3: TGTGCCACTAGCAGGGAGAGCGGACTCTCCTACGAGCAGTACTTC. Drawing the rest from reference TRBV15 and TRBJ2-7, the complete variable domain is DAMVIQNPRYQVTQFGKPVTLSCSQTLNHNVMYWYQQKSSQAPKLLFHYYDKDFNNEADTPDNFQSRRPNTSFCFLDIRSPGLGDTAMYLCATSRESGLSYEQYFGPGTRLTVT.

The chain has TRBV30 and TRBJ1-1, with D possibly TRBD1 on 6 matching bases. This CDR3 contains 15 residues. Germline V gene sequence: CDR1 GTSNPN, CDR2 SVGIG (reference sequence). Trimming took off 0 bases at V and 2 bases at J, with 13 bases between the two ends. The CDR3 reads CAWSVRGGVNTEAFF. In DNA, the CDR3 is TGTGCCTGGAGTGTACGGGGGGGCGTAAACACTGAAGCTTTCTTT.

This sequence joins TRBV18 and TRBJ2-7; 11 nucleotides agree with TRBD2. Germline CDR1 and CDR2: KGHSH and LQKENI. Losses at the gene ends were 0 bases for V and 6 bases for J; bases not matched to a gene: 4. The CDR3 loop spans 15 amino acids. This CDR3 is CASSPPRLAGFEQYF. The DNA for the CDR3 is TGTGCCAGCTCACCACCCCGACTAGCGGGGTTCGAGCAGTACTTC. Based on the CDR3 plus reference TRBV18 and TRBJ2-7, the full variable domain is NAGVMQNPRHLVRRRGQEARLRCSPMKGHSHVYWYRQLPEEGLKFMVYLQKENIIDESGMPKERFSAEFPKEGPSILRIQQVVRGDSAAYFCASSPPRLAGFEQYFGPGTRLTVT.

CDR3 bases: TGCGCCAGCAGCCTGTCTAGCGGTACTAACTCCGAGCAGTACTTC. This encodes CASSLSSGTNSEQYF. The V and J genes are TRBV5-1 and TRBJ2-7; 7 bases fit TRBD2. Germline V lookup: CDR1 SGHRS, CDR2 YFSETQ. V was clipped by 4 bases and J by 6 bases; unmatched bases: 13. This CDR3 has 15 amino acids.

J is TRBJ2-7 and V is TRBV3-1 (or the pseudogene TRBV3-2), with 9 bases aligning to TRBD2. After removal of 2 bases from V and 12 bases from J, the junction contained 14 bases not matched to a gene. This CDR3 contains 15 residues. CDR1 and CDR2 from the germline V gene are LGHDT and YNNKEL (reference sequence). The CDR3 protein is CASSQMSAGGVRRYF. The CDR3 coding sequence is TGTGCCAGCAGCCAAATGTCAGCGGGGGGCGTTAGAAGGTACTTC.

The chain links TRBV12-5 to TRBJ1-6; the D is unclear. V dropped 2 bases and J dropped 3 bases, with 14 bases sitting between them. CDR3 length: 17 residues. Germline V gives CDR1 LGHNT, CDR2 FRNRAP. The CDR3 DNA follows: TGTGCTAGTGGTTTGAAGCCCGGGAGTAGCTATAATTCACCCCTCCACTTT. This codes for CASGLKPGSSYNSPLHF.

The rearrangement joins TRBV2 to TRBJ2-1; D remains ambiguous. Trimming shortened V by 6 bases and J by 6 bases, and 12 bases separated the two germline ends. The CDR3 sequence is 13 residues long. Germline V gene sequence: CDR1 SNHLY, CDR2 FYNNEI. CDR3 bases: TGTGCCAGCAGGCCTACCCTGGGCAATGAGCAGTTCTTC. Its translation: CASRPTLGNEQFF.

The chain links TRBV5-4 to TRBJ2-3; a weak D match, TRBD2 (6 bases). Germline loops: CDR1 SGHNT, CDR2 YYREEE (reference sequence). There are 18 residues in the CDR3. Trimming shortened V by 3 bases and J by 2 bases, and 22 bases separated the two germline ends. In DNA, the CDR3 is TGTGCCAGCAGCTCTCCCCTGAGGGCGGGGCTTATCACAGATACGCAGTATTTT. This encodes CASSSPLRAGLITDTQYF.

This chain connects TRBV7-9 to TRBJ1-5; D is unclear. The CDR3 consists of 15 residues. The V end was cut by 2 bases, the J end by 3 bases, with 11 bases between. From germline, CDR1 is SEHNR and CDR2 FQNEAQ (reference sequence). CDR3 protein: CASSLSGGNNQPQHF. Written as DNA, the CDR3 is TGTGCCAGCAGCTTATCCGGCGGAAACAATCAGCCCCAGCATTTT.

A single count supports this clone. The chain couples TRBV2 to TRBJ1-6; 9 bases map to TRBD1. Germline trimming cut 7 bases from V and 5 bases from J; bases unmatched to any gene: 9. In germline, CDR1 is SNHLY, CDR2 FYNNEI. This CDR3 contains 16 residues. CDR3 coding DNA: TGTGCCAGCAAAGAGGACAGGGGAGTGGATAATTCACCCCTCCACTTT. As protein: CASKEDRGVDNSPLHF.

This clone has just one count. The rearrangement joins TRBV7-2 to TRBJ1-2, with D possibly being TRBD1 (5 bases). The CDR3 is 12 residues long. V gave up 5 bases and J gave up 6 bases, with 10 bases separating them. Germline V gene lookup returns CDR1 SGHTA and CDR2 FQGNSA. The CDR3 here is CASSPTVNGYTF. In nucleotides, the CDR3 is TGTGCCAGCAGCCCGACAGTGAATGGCTACACCTTC.

DNA for the CDR3: TGTGCCAGCAGCCTTCGACTCAGCAACACCATATATTTT. This encodes CASSLRLSNTIYF. The chain carries TRBV3-1 (or the pseudogene TRBV3-2) and TRBJ1-3; no reliable D call. The CDR3 runs to 13 residues. CDR1 is LGHDT and CDR2 is YNNKEL in the germline V gene (reference sequence). V gave up 4 bases and J gave up 7 bases, with 11 bases separating them.

This chain connects TRBV4-2 to TRBJ1-2, with D maybe TRBD1 (5 bases). This CDR3 comprises 15 residues. V lost 0 bases, J lost 4 bases, and 12 bases lay in between. Germline V gene data show CDR1 as LGHNA and CDR2 as YNFKEQ. The CDR3 DNA reads as TGTGCCAGCAGCCAAGACCCCGGGACGCCCTATGGCTACACCTTC. Translated, it gives CASSQDPGTPYGYTF.

The chain couples TRBV6-5 to TRBJ2-1, with 12 bases aligning to TRBD1. The germline V gene has CDR1 MNHEY and CDR2 SVGAGI. V lost 5 bases, J lost 10 bases, and 3 bases stayed unmatched. This CDR3 is 13 amino acids long. Here the CDR3 DNA reads TGTGCCAGCAGTAGGGACAGGGGGCGCGAGCAGTTCTTC. Protein product: CASSRDRGREQFF.